This T cell receptor beta chain emerged from a study of blood T cell repertoires in COVID-19. In germline, CDR1 is SNHLY, CDR2 FYNNEI. The trim removed 8 bases at V and 1 base at J, leaving 10 bases unmatched. This CDR3 is 15 amino acids long. Sequencing used immunoSEQ multiplex PCR; TCRdb keeps in-frame clones, though not all of them. The data contain roughly 260,000 clones, about nine tenths of them singletons. The specimen sequenced was peripheral blood. The chain links TRBV2 to TRBJ2-5; 7 nucleotides match TRBD2. The sequence was obtained from a man aged 40-55 years who had recovered from COVID-19. This CDR3 reads CASGRGEFAQETQYF. CDR3 in DNA: TGTGCCAGCGGTCGGGGGGAGTTCGCCCAAGAGACCCAGTACTTC.